Listed below are T cell receptor beta chains from one sample, sequenced in a study of cytomegalovirus exposure and HLA in healthy donors. The table came from immunoSEQ multiplex PCR; TCRdb's copy has only in-frame clones and leaves some out. The sample lists fewer than 200,000 clones, approximately 84% occurring once. The sample comprised PBMCs. All receptors derive from a woman aged 45 to 65 in good health and CMV-seropositive. CDR3s include the opening cysteine and the closing phenylalanine or tryptophan. The D gene is left open where the match is weak. The size entry is marked missing in some rows and otherwise reads once, few, many or a size class.

CDR3: CSSSVDSGEQYF; DNA: TGTTCCAGCAGCGTCGACAGCGGGGAGCAGTACTTC; J: TRBJ2-7; V: TRBV7-9; size: .; D: .
CDR3: CASSHPGQGGDEQFF; DNA: TGTGCCAGCAGTCACCCTGGACAGGGTGGGGATGAGCAGTTCTTC; J: TRBJ2-1; V: TRBV27; size: .; D: TRBD1
CDR3: CASSPWTSGRNEQYF; DNA: TGTGCCAGCTCACCGTGGACTAGCGGGAGAAACGAGCAGTACTTC; J: TRBJ2-7; V: TRBV18; size: .; D: TRBD2
CDR3: CAWSVNRDWDFYGYTF; DNA: TGTGCCTGGAGCGTTAACCGGGACTGGGATTTCTATGGCTACACCTTC; J: TRBJ1-2; V: TRBV30; size: .; D: .
CDR3: CASSVGGAYNEQFF; DNA: TGTGCCAGCAGTGTAGGGGGGGCTTACAATGAGCAGTTCTTC; J: TRBJ2-1; V: TRBV28; size: .; D: .
CDR3: CASSQGARSTNEKLFF; DNA: TGTGCCAGCAGCCAAGGCGCCAGGTCAACTAATGAAAAACTGTTTTTT; J: TRBJ1-4; V: TRBV4-2; size: few; D: .
CDR3: CASTERGGGADTQYF; DNA: TGCGCCAGCACCGAGAGGGGGGGAGGTGCAGATACGCAGTATTTT; J: TRBJ2-3; V: TRBV5-1; size: .; D: .
CDR3: CASSLISGDLGGELFF; DNA: TGTGCCAGCAGCTTAATTAGCGGCGACCTGGGCGGGGAGCTGTTTTTT; J: TRBJ2-2; V: TRBV7-3; size: .; D: .
CDR3: CASSRGLAGGLDTQYF; DNA: TGTGCCAGCAGCCGCGGACTAGCGGGGGGGTTAGATACGCAGTATTTT; J: TRBJ2-3; V: TRBV6-6; size: .; D: TRBD2
CDR3: CSVAGTSGRAGNEQFF; DNA: TGCAGCGTTGCCGGGACTAGCGGGAGGGCTGGCAATGAGCAGTTCTTC; J: TRBJ2-1; V: TRBV29-1; size: .; D: TRBD2
CDR3: CAWSAGYQPQHF; DNA: TGTGCCTGGAGTGCAGGGTATCAGCCCCAGCATTTT; J: TRBJ1-5; V: TRBV30; size: .; D: .
CDR3: CASRQGRTETPLHF; DNA: TGTGCCAGTCGACAGGGGAGGACCGAGACACCCCTCCACTTT; J: TRBJ1-6; V: TRBV6-4; size: few; D: TRBD1
CDR3: CASSQVTSGRVGEQFF; DNA: TGCGCCAGCAGCCAAGTCACTAGCGGGAGGGTCGGTGAGCAGTTCTTC; J: TRBJ2-1; V: TRBV4-3; size: .; D: TRBD2
CDR3: CASSVRTGNSYNEQFF; DNA: TGTGCCAGCAGTGTGAGGACAGGGAATAGTTACAATGAGCAGTTCTTC; J: TRBJ2-1; V: TRBV2; size: .; D: TRBD1
CDR3: CAISESGTGGSYNEQFF; DNA: TGTGCCATCAGTGAGTCTGGGACAGGGGGCTCCTACAATGAGCAGTTCTTC; J: TRBJ2-1; V: TRBV10-3; size: .; D: TRBD1
CDR3: CASSLDSGRAVSPYNEQFF; DNA: TGTGCCAGCAGCTTAGATAGCGGGAGGGCCGTTAGCCCCTACAATGAGCAGTTCTTC; J: TRBJ2-1; V: TRBV7-2; size: once; D: TRBD2
CDR3: CSVDLATGFPDTQYF; DNA: TGCAGCGTTGATTTGGCGACAGGCTTTCCAGATACGCAGTATTTT; J: TRBJ2-3; V: TRBV29-1; size: .; D: .
CDR3: CASSLVSGYQETQYF; DNA: TGTGCCAGCAGCTTAGTGTCGGGGTACCAAGAGACCCAGTACTTC; J: TRBJ2-5; V: TRBV7-2; size: .; D: .
CDR3: CASSHEQGLNTEAFF; DNA: TGCGCCAGCAGCCATGAACAGGGATTGAACACTGAAGCTTTCTTT; J: TRBJ1-1; V: TRBV4-3; size: .; D: .
CDR3: CASSFPRTGGDYEQYF; DNA: TGTGCCAGCAGTTTTCCTCGGACAGGGGGCGACTACGAGCAGTACTTC; J: TRBJ2-7; V: TRBV28; size: once; D: TRBD1
CDR3: CASTPLRGANTEAFF; DNA: TGTGCCAGCACCCCTCTCAGGGGCGCGAACACTGAAGCTTTCTTT; J: TRBJ1-1; V: TRBV13; size: few; D: .
CDR3: CASSPRTAYNEQFF; DNA: TGTGCCAGCAGCCCAAGGACAGCCTACAATGAGCAGTTCTTC; J: TRBJ2-1; V: TRBV11-2; size: .; D: .
CDR3: CSVERGGYTF; DNA: TGCAGCGTTGAAAGGGGCGGCTACACCTTC; J: TRBJ1-2; V: TRBV29-1; size: .; D: .
CDR3: CASSRELAASTGELFF; DNA: TGTGCCAGCTCACGGGAACTAGCGGCGAGCACCGGGGAGCTGTTTTTT; J: TRBJ2-2; V: TRBV18; size: .; D: TRBD2
CDR3: CASSPAGTGVEKLFF; DNA: TGTGCCAGCTCACCGGCCGGGACAGGGGTTGAAAAACTGTTTTTT; J: TRBJ1-4; V: TRBV18; size: once; D: TRBD1
CDR3: CASSPGSVKNIQYF; DNA: TGTGCCAGTAGTCCAGGGTCGGTCAAAAACATTCAGTACTTC; J: TRBJ2-4; V: TRBV19; size: .; D: .
CDR3: CASSLFRFQETQYF; DNA: TGTGCCAGCAGCTTATTCCGGTTTCAAGAGACCCAGTACTTC; J: TRBJ2-5; V: TRBV7-6; size: .; D: .
CDR3: CASSQDSRATGYYEQYF; DNA: TGCGCCAGCAGCCAAGATAGTCGTGCGACAGGGTACTACGAGCAGTACTTC; J: TRBJ2-7; V: TRBV4-1; size: .; D: TRBD1
CDR3: CASSPGQGFHQPQHF; DNA: TGTGCCAGCAGCCCGGGACAGGGGTTTCATCAGCCCCAGCATTTT; J: TRBJ1-5; V: TRBV28; size: .; D: TRBD1
CDR3: CAWTQPRGLNYEQYF; DNA: TGTGCCTGGACACAACCTCGTGGGCTTAACTACGAGCAGTACTTC; J: TRBJ2-7; V: TRBV30; size: .; D: .
CDR3: CASSSTRNTEAFF; DNA: TGTGCCAGCAGTTCCACCAGGAACACTGAAGCTTTCTTT; J: TRBJ1-1; V: TRBV11-3; size: .; D: .
CDR3: CASSESGATNEKLFF; DNA: TGTGCCAGCAGTGAATCGGGGGCAACTAATGAAAAACTGTTTTTT; J: TRBJ1-4; V: TRBV6-1; size: .; D: .
CDR3: CASSFYAGGNTIYF; DNA: TGTGCCAGCAGTTTCTACGCAGGGGGAAACACCATATATTTT; J: TRBJ1-3; V: TRBV6-5; size: few; D: .
CDR3: CASSQDRDSHQPQHF; DNA: TGCGCCAGCAGCCAAGACCGGGACAGTCATCAGCCCCAGCATTTT; J: TRBJ1-5; V: TRBV4-3; size: .; D: TRBD1
CDR3: CASSAPGTGGREQYF; DNA: TGTGCCAGCAGCGCACCCGGGACCGGCGGGAGGGAGCAGTACTTC; J: TRBJ2-7; V: TRBV5-5; size: .; D: TRBD2
CDR3: CASSDSETQYF; DNA: TGCGCCAGCAGTGATTCGGAGACCCAGTACTTC; J: TRBJ2-5; V: TRBV10-2; size: many; D: .
CDR3: CASHDTGKETQYF; DNA: TGTGCCAGCCATGACACAGGGAAAGAGACCCAGTACTTC; J: TRBJ2-5; V: TRBV28; size: .; D: .
CDR3: CASSHPSGGDNEQFF; DNA: TGCGCCAGCAGCCACCCTAGCGGGGGGGACAATGAGCAGTTCTTC; J: TRBJ2-1; V: TRBV4-3; size: .; D: TRBD2
CDR3: CASSSVDSVRGYTF; DNA: TGTGCCAGCAGCTCCGTTGACAGTGTTCGGGGCTACACCTTC; J: TRBJ1-2; V: TRBV7-9; size: .; D: .
CDR3: CASSPLGTGNTIYF; DNA: TGTGCCAGCAGCCCCCTCGGGACTGGAAACACCATATATTTT; J: TRBJ1-3; V: TRBV7-2; size: .; D: .
CDR3: CATSLLADYEQYF; DNA: TGTGCCACCTCGTTGCTAGCGGACTACGAGCAGTACTTC; J: TRBJ2-7; V: TRBV28; size: .; D: TRBD2
CDR3: CASSPKTQGYTEAFF; DNA: TGTGCCAGCAGCCCGAAGACACAGGGTTACACTGAAGCTTTCTTT; J: TRBJ1-1; V: TRBV7-9; size: .; D: .
CDR3: CASSMYPGQTNQPQHF; DNA: TGTGCCAGTAGTATGTACCCAGGGCAAACCAATCAGCCCCAGCATTTT; J: TRBJ1-5; V: TRBV19; size: .; D: .
CDR3: CASSQDGTGVGGYTF; DNA: TGTGCCAGCAGCCAAGATGGGACAGGGGTCGGGGGCTACACCTTC; J: TRBJ1-2; V: TRBV4-2; size: .; D: TRBD1
CDR3: CASSHRVPGNTIYF; DNA: TGTGCCAGCAGCCACAGGGTACCTGGAAACACCATATATTTT; J: TRBJ1-3; V: TRBV27; size: .; D: .
CDR3: CASSLGRSMNTEAFF; DNA: TGTGCCAGCAGCTTAGGTAGGAGCATGAACACTGAAGCTTTCTTT; J: TRBJ1-1; V: TRBV7-2; size: .; D: .
CDR3: CAISGQSSGNTIYF; DNA: TGTGCCATCAGTGGGCAAAGCTCTGGAAACACCATATATTTT; J: TRBJ1-3; V: TRBV10-3; size: .; D: .
CDR3: CASQRTDGRPGPADTQYF; DNA: TGTGCCAGCCAGCGGACAGATGGGCGCCCAGGACCTGCAGATACGCAGTATTTT; J: TRBJ2-3; V: TRBV6-4; size: .; D: .
CDR3: CASSVERVDEQFF; DNA: TGTGCCAGCAGCGTAGAGAGGGTCGATGAGCAGTTCTTC; J: TRBJ2-1; V: TRBV9; size: .; D: .
CDR3: CASSLGPQGSMNTEAFF; DNA: TGTGCCAGCAGCCTTGGGCCGCAGGGGTCCATGAACACTGAAGCTTTCTTT; J: TRBJ1-1; V: TRBV7-9; size: .; D: .
CDR3: CASSELTTSGWFF; DNA: TGTGCCAGCAGTGAGTTAACGACTAGCGGATGGTTCTTC; J: TRBJ2-1; V: TRBV25-1; size: once; D: TRBD2
CDR3: CASSFPRVGGLRNIQYF; DNA: TGTGCCAGCAGCTTCCCAAGGGTGGGGGGGCTTCGGAACATTCAGTACTTC; J: TRBJ2-4; V: TRBV7-2; size: once; D: .
CDR3: CASSGGVASGFHEQYF; DNA: TGCGCCAGCAGTGGCGGAGTGGCTAGCGGGTTCCACGAGCAGTACTTC; J: TRBJ2-7; V: TRBV10-1; size: .; D: TRBD2
CDR3: CASSFGTSGYNEQFF; DNA: TGTGCCAGCAGCTTCGGGACTAGCGGTTACAATGAGCAGTTCTTC; J: TRBJ2-1; V: TRBV7-2; size: few; D: TRBD2